The sequence of this TCR beta chain was determined in a study of T cell changes during pregnancy in multiple sclerosis. Per the germline V gene, CDR1 is SGHAT and CDR2 is FQDESV (reference sequence). This CDR3 region has 14 residues. V was clipped by 3 bases and J by 2 bases, with 9 bases between them. Sequencing was performed with immunoSEQ multiplex PCR; in TCRdb, only in-frame clones are kept and a portion is missing. Of approximately 49,000 clones in the sample, almost 95% were seen once. The source material was CD4+ T cells from peripheral blood mononuclear cells, sampled in the second trimester of pregnancy. The rearrangement uses TRBV11-1 and TRBJ2-3, with D maybe TRBD2 (7 bases). The clonotype was recovered from a female donor in good health, enrolled as a control in a pregnancy study. The CDR3 reads CASSFGGPTDTQYF. CDR3 in DNA: TGTGCCAGCAGCTTCGGGGGGCCCACAGATACGCAGTATTTT.